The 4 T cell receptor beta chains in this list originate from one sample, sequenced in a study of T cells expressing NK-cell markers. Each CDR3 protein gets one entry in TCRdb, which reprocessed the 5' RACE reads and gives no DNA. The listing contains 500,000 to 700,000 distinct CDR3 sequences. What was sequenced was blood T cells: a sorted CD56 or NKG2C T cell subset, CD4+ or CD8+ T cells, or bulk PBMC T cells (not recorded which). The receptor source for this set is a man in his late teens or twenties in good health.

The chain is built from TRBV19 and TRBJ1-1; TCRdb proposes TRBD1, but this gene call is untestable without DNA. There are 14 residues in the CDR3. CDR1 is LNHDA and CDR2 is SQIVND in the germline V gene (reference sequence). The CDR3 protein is CASRWGQGAGEAFF.

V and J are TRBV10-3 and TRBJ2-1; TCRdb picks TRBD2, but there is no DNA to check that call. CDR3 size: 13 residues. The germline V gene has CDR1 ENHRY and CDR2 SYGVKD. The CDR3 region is CASTSGEPNEQFF.

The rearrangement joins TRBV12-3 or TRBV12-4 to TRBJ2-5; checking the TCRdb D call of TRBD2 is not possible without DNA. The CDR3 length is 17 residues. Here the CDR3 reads CASSFRRQVTVQETQYF.

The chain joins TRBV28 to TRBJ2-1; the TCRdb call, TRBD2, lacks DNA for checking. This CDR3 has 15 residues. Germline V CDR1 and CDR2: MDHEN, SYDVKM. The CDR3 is CASSLVLAGSNEQFF.